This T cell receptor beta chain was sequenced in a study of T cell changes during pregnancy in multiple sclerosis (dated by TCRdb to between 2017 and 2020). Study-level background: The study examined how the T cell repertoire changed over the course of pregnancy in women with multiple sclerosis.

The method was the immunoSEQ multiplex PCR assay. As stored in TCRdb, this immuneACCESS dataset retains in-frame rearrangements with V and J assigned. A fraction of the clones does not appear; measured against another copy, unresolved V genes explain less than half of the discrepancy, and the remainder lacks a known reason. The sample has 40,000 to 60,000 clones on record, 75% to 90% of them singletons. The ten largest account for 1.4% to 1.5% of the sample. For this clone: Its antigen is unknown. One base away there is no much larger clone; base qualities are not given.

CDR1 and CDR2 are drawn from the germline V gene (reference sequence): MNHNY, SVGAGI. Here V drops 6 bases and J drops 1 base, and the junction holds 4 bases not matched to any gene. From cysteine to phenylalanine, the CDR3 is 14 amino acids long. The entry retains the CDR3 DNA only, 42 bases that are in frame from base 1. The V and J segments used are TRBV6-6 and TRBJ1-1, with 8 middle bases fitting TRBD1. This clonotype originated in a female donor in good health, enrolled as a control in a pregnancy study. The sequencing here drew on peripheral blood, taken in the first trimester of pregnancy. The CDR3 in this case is CASSWTGSNTEAFF. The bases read TGTGCCAGCAGCTGGACAGGGTCGAACACTGAAGCTTTCTTT.